These 2 T cell receptor beta chains were sequenced from one sample in a study of blood T cell repertoires in COVID-19. Clones were read by immunoSEQ multiplex PCR, and TCRdb kept only the in-frame ones, dropping some. Of roughly 150,000 clones listed, 70% to 90% are singletons. What was sequenced was peripheral blood. The receptors stem from a human donor in a cohort sampled during active COVID-19.

CDR3 in amino acids: CASSRPPGETQYF. The CDR3 nucleotides are TGTGCCAGCAGTCGCCCTCCAGGGGAGACCCAGTACTTC. The V and J genes are TRBV27 and TRBJ2-5; D possibly corresponds to TRBD1 (5 bases). CDR3 length: 13 residues. Per the germline V gene, CDR1 is MNHEY and CDR2 is SMNVEV (reference sequence). V was shortened by 5 bases and J by 5 bases, with 12 bases between the two germline ends.

The gene calls are TRBV10-1 and TRBJ2-7; maybe TRBD2 (5 bases). This CDR3 has 13 amino acids. V lost 8 bases and J lost 0, with 11 bases in between. The germline V gene encodes CDR1 WNHNN and CDR2 SYGVQD (reference sequence). CDR3 amino acids: CASFKRYSYEQYF. CDR3 sequence (DNA): TGCGCCAGCTTCAAGCGGTACTCCTACGAGCAGTACTTC.